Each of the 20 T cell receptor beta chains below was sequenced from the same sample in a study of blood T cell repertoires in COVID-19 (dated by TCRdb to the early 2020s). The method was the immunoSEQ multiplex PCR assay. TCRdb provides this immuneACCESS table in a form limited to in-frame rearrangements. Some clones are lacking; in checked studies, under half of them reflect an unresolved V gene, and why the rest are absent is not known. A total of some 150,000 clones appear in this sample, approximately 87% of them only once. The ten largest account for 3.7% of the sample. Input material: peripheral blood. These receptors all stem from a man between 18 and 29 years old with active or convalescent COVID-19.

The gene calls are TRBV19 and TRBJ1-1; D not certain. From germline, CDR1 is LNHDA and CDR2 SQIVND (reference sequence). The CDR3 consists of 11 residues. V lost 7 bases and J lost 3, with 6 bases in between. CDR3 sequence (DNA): TGTGCCAGTAAGGAGGACACTGAAGCTTTCTTT. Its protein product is CASKEDTEAFF.

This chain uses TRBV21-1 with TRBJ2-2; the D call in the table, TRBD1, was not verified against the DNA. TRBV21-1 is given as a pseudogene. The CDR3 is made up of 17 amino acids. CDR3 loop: CASSKGDKPRLTGELFF. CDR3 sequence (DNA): TGTGCCAGCAGCAAAGGGGACAAACCCCGGCTGACCGGGGAGCTGTTTTTT.

The CDR3 DNA reads as TGTGCCAGCAGTGAGAAGGGAACAGGGAGGGGGAACACCATATATTTT. Its protein is CASSEKGTGRGNTIYF. The gene calls are TRBV25-1 and TRBJ1-3; possibly TRBD1 for D (6 bases). The CDR3 runs to 16 residues. Looked up from germline, CDR1 is MGHDK and CDR2 is SYGVNS. Between the trimmed V and J ends, which lost 3 bases and 7 bases, there was a span of 19 bases.

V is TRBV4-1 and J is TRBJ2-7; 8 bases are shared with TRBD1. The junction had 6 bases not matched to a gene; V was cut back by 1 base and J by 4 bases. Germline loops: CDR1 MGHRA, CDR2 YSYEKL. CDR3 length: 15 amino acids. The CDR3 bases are TGCGCCAGCAGCCAAGGGTCAGGGGGCGCTTACGAGCAGTACGTC. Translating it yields CASSQGSGGAYEQYV.

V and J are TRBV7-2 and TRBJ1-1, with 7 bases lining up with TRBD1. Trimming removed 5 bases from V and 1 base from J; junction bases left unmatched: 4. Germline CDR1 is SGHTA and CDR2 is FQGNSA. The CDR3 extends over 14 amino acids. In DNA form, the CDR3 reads TGTGCCAGCAGCCCTGGGACAGCGAACACTGAAGCTTTCTTT. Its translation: CASSPGTANTEAFF.

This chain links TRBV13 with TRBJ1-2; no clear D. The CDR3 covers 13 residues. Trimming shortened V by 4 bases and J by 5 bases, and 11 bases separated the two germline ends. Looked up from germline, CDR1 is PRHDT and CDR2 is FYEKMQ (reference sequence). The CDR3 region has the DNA TGTGCCAGCAGCTCGGACTTTTCTTATGGCTACACCTTC. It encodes CASSSDFSYGYTF.

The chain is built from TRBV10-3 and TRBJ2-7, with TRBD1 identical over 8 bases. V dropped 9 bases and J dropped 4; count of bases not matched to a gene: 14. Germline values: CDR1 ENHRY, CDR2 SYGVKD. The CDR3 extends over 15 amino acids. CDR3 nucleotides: TGTGCCATAAGGAGGGAACAGGGGGAGGAGTACGAGCAGTACGTC. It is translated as CAIRREQGEEYEQYV.

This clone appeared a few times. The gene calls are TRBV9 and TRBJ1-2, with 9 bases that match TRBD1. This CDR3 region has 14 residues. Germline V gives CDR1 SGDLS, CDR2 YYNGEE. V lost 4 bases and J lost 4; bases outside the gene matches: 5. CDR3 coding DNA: TGTGCCAGCAGCCCCCAGACAGGGGGCTATGGCTACACCTTC. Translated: CASSPQTGGYGYTF.

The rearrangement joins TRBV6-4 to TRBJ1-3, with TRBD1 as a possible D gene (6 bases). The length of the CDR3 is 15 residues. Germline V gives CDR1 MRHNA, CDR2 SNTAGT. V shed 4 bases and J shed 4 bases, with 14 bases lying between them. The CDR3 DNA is TGTGCCAGCAGTGTCCCGTGGCAGGGGGGAAACACCATATATTTT. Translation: CASSVPWQGGNTIYF.

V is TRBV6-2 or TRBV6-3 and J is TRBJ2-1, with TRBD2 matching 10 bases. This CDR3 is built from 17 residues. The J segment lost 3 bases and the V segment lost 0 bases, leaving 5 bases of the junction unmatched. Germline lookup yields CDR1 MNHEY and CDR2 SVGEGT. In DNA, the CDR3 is TGTGCCAGCAGTTACTCGTTCCCTAGCGGGGGCTACAATGAGCAGTTCTTC. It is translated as CASSYSFPSGGYNEQFF.

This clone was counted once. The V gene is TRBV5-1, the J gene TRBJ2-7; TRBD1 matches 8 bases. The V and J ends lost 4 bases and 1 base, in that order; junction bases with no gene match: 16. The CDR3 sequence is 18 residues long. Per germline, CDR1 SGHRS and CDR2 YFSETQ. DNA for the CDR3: TGCGCCAGCAGCCCGGGCGGTTACGGGACAGGAGAATCCTACGAGCAGTACGTC. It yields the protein CASSPGGYGTGESYEQYV.

The CDR3 loop reads CASSRGTGKTYEQYV. CDR3 nucleotides: TGTGCCAGCAGCCGAGGGACAGGTAAAACCTACGAGCAGTACGTC. J is TRBJ2-7 and V is TRBV5-5; TRBD1 aligns across 8 bases. V lost 4 bases to trimming and J lost 2 bases; unmatched junction nucleotides: 8. Per the germline V gene, CDR1 is SGHKS and CDR2 is YYEKEE (reference sequence). The CDR3 contains 15 residues.

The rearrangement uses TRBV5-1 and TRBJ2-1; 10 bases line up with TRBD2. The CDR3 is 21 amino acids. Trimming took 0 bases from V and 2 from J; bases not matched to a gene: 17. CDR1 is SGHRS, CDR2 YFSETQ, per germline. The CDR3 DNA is TGCGCCAGCAGCTTGGTCGGCCTCGGTACCTTTAGCGGGGGGCCCTACAATGAGCAGTTCTTC. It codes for CASSLVGLGTFSGGPYNEQFF.

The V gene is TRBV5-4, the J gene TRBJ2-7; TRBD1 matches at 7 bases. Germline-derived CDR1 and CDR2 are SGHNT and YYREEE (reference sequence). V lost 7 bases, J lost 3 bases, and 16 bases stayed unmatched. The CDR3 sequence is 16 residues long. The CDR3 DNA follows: TGTGCCAGCGCTCCCCGAGGGGGCCAGGGGTTCTACGAGCAGTACTTC. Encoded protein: CASAPRGGQGFYEQYF.

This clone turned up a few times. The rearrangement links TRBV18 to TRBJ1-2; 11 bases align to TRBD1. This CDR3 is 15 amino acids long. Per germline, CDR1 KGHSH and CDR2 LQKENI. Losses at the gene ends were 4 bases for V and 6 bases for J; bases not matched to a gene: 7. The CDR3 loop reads CASSRGQGARDGYTF. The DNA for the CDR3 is TGTGCCAGCTCACGAGGACAGGGGGCTCGAGATGGCTACACCTTC. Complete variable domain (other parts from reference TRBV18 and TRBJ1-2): NAGVMQNPRHLVRRRGQEARLRCSPMKGHSHVYWYRQLPEEGLKFMVYLQKENIIDESGMPKERFSAEFPKEGPSILRIQQVVRGDSAAYFCASSRGQGARDGYTFGSGTRLTVV.

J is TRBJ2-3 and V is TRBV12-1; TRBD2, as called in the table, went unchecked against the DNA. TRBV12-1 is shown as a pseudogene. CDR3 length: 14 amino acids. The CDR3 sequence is CASSFAPFTDTQYF. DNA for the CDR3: TGTGCCAGCAGCTTTGCCCCGTTCACAGATACGCAGTATTTT.

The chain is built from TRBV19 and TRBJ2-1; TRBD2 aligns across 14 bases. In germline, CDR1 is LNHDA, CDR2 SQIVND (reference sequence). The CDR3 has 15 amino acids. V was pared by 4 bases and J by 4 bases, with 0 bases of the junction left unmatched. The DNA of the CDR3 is TGTGCCAGTAGTAGACTAGCGGGAGGGTACAATGAGCAGTTCTTC. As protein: CASSRLAGGYNEQFF.

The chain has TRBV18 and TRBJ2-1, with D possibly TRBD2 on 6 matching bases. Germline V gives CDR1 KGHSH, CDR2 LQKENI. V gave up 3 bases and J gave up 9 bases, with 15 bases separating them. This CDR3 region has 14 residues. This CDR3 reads CASSPTPGVVEQFF. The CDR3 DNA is TGTGCCAGCTCACCCACGCCGGGGGTGGTTGAGCAGTTCTTC.

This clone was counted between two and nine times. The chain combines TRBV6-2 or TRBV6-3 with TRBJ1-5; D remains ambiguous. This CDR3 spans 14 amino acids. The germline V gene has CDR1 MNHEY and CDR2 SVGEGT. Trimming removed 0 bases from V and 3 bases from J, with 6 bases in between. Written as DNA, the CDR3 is TGTGCCAGCAGTTACTCTTTATACAATCAGCCCCAGCATTTT. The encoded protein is CASSYSLYNQPQHF.

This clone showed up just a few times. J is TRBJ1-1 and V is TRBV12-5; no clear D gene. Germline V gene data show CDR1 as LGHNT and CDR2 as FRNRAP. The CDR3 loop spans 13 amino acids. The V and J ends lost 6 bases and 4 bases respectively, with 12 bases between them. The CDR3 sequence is CASGLEEGTEAFF. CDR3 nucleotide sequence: TGTGCTAGTGGGCTGGAGGAGGGCACTGAAGCTTTCTTT.